This TCR beta chain was captured by sequencing in a study of identical twins. In the case of this clonotype: Its matching antigen is unknown. This clone may be a read error of a much larger clone one base away.

TCRdb re-called the 5' RACE reads through MiXCR, storing one row per CDR3 protein. In the table there are roughly 1.6 million distinct CDR3 sequences, roughly 35% of which are singletons. The CDR3 runs 13 residues. The V end lost 8 bases, the J end lost 7 bases, and 18 bases lay between the germline ends. Germline V gene sequence: CDR1 MNHEY, CDR2 SVGEGT. Study-wide results and caveats: Twins' excess sharing was less marked for out-of-frame beta sequences. Zero-insertion findings could be partly confounded by invariant cells (MAIT and iNKT cells).

The clonotype comes from a newborn girl in good health. This chain connects TRBV6-2 or TRBV6-3 to TRBJ2-7; TRBD1 is a possible D gene (6 bases). Specimen: cord blood. CDR3 protein: CASATGPYNEQYF. The DNA for the CDR3 is TGTGCCAGCGCGACAGGACCTTACAATGAGCAGTACTTC.